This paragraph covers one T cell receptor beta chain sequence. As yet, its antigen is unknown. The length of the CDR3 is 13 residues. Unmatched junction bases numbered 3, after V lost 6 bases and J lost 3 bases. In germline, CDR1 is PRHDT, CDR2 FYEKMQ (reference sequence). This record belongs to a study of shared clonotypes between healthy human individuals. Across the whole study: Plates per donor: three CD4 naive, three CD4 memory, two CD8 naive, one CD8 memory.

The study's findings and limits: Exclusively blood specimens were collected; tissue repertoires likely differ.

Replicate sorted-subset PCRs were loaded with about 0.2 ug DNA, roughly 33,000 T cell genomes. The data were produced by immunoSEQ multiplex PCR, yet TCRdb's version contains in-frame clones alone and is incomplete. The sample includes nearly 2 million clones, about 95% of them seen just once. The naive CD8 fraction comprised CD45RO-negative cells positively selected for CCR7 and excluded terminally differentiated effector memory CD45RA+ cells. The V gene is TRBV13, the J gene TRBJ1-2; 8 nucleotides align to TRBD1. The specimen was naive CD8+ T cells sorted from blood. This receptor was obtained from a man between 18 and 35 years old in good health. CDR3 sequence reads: CASRLQGDYGYTF. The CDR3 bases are TGTGCCAGCAGGTTACAGGGGGACTATGGCTACACCTTC.